Listed below are T cell receptor beta chains from one sample, sequenced in a study of T cells in Graves' hyperthyroidism and ophthalmopathy. Using its own MiXCR run on the multiplex PCR reads, TCRdb lists one record per CDR3 protein. The table shows about 400,000 distinct CDR3 sequences, with roughly 15% occurring only once. The sample was blood. The receptors originated from a woman aged 55-69 years with Graves' ophthalmopathy. The CDR3 runs from the conserved cysteine through the conserved F or W. A D gene is named only where the DNA matches it firmly.

v_call	d_call	j_call	cdr3_aa
TRBV2	NA	TRBJ2-1	CASSDFASHNEQFF
TRBV7-8	TRBD1	TRBJ1-2	CASSPSRQGLYGYTF
TRBV3-1	NA	TRBJ2-2	CASSQGTDTGELFF
TRBV7-9	TRBD2	TRBJ2-7	CASSILAGGHEQYF
TRBV10-1	NA	TRBJ1-1	CANSESGKYTEAFF
TRBV3-1	NA	TRBJ2-5	CASSQGQGAQYF
TRBV27	NA	TRBJ2-5	CASSLTYRETQYF
TRBV24-1	NA	TRBJ2-3	CATSGNSESTDTQYF
TRBV6-1	NA	TRBJ2-7	CASCHAGNEQYF
TRBV4-2	NA	TRBJ2-7	CASSPTLGLTYEQYF
TRBV19	TRBD2	TRBJ2-7	CASRDTGLVGPQQYF
TRBV7-8	TRBD2	TRBJ2-1	CASSRPRLAGGHEQFF
TRBV12-3/TRBV12-4	TRBD2	TRBJ2-1	CASSSWASGSSYNEQFF
TRBV20-1	NA	TRBJ1-5	CSARRVTGGNSNQPQHF
TRBV2	TRBD1	TRBJ1-3	CASTREGATGNTIYF
TRBV6-6	NA	TRBJ2-1	CASSYSVGEQFF
TRBV20-1	NA	TRBJ2-1	CSARDPVNEQFF
TRBV7-9	NA	TRBJ2-1	CASRVSRSYNEQFF
TRBV18	TRBD1	TRBJ2-7	CASSPTAGQGSHEQYF
TRBV14	TRBD1	TRBJ2-2	CASSQGQGYTGELFF
TRBV29-1	TRBD2	TRBJ2-1	CSDPGTSGRAGVDEQFF
TRBV6-5	NA	TRBJ1-6	CASSYSGRAYNSPLHF
TRBV28	TRBD1	TRBJ1-1	CASSSRQGMSTEAFF
TRBV7-2	NA	TRBJ2-7	CASSYIQAEQYF
TRBV5-6	NA	TRBJ2-5	CASSGPGPLPGTQYF
TRBV28	NA	TRBJ2-1	CASSLNQRVEQFF
TRBV2	NA	TRBJ2-2	CASRTVNTGELFF
TRBV6-5	NA	TRBJ2-7	CASSYTELVFYEQYF
TRBV19	NA	TRBJ1-2	CASSIFDSFYGYTF
TRBV15	NA	TRBJ2-5	CATSRGGVLETQYF
TRBV3-1	NA	TRBJ2-5	CASSQDYQETQYF
TRBV20-1	NA	TRBJ2-5	CSARAQVADVWKEGEETQYF
TRBV28	TRBD1	TRBJ2-3	CASSTSGQGTDTQYF
TRBV6-1	TRBD1	TRBJ2-1	CASSRQGSYNEQFF
TRBV7-9	NA	TRBJ1-2	CASSSASGTANYGYTF
TRBV6-1	NA	TRBJ1-4	CASKSGQGATNEKLFF
TRBV12-3/TRBV12-4	NA	TRBJ1-1	CASSQLAGSTEAFF
TRBV7-3	NA	TRBJ2-5	CASSLYPSRPGETQYF
TRBV11-1	NA	TRBJ2-7	CASSSRLTGAYEQYF
TRBV4-1	NA	TRBJ2-7	CASSQSGSGSYEQYF
TRBV9	TRBD2	TRBJ2-7	CASSVGLAGGSEQYF
TRBV5-1	NA	TRBJ2-7	CASSLAGGDGEQYF
TRBV18	NA	TRBJ2-3	CASSPPARGDTQYF
TRBV7-9	NA	TRBJ1-5	CASSFSHSLGSNQPQHF
TRBV5-1	NA	TRBJ2-3	CASSKSVSTDTQYF
TRBV5-5	TRBD1	TRBJ1-3	CASGTRGASSGNTIYF
TRBV29-1	NA	TRBJ2-5	CSASRVQETQYF
TRBV5-1	NA	TRBJ1-6	CASSTGAPNSPLHF
TRBV6-1	NA	TRBJ1-3	CASSERRPRNTIYF
TRBV19	NA	TRBJ1-2	CASREGAGGYTF
TRBV5-8	TRBD1	TRBJ1-2	CASSLSATGGYGYTF
TRBV15	NA	TRBJ2-7	CATRDGAGAYEQYF
TRBV6-1	TRBD1	TRBJ1-2	CASSPRTGGWRGYTF
TRBV15	NA	TRBJ2-2	CATYGFTGELFF
TRBV2	NA	TRBJ2-7	CAIDEQYF
TRBV28	NA	TRBJ2-3	CASSLPGVTDTQYF
TRBV15	NA	TRBJ1-1	CATSRDQFTDSETMNTEAFF
TRBV12-3/TRBV12-4	NA	TRBJ2-1	CASSLTPSSYNEQFF
TRBV9	TRBD2	TRBJ2-5	CASSVGAGGRASQETQYF
TRBV11-2	NA	TRBJ2-3	CASTAGRADTQYF